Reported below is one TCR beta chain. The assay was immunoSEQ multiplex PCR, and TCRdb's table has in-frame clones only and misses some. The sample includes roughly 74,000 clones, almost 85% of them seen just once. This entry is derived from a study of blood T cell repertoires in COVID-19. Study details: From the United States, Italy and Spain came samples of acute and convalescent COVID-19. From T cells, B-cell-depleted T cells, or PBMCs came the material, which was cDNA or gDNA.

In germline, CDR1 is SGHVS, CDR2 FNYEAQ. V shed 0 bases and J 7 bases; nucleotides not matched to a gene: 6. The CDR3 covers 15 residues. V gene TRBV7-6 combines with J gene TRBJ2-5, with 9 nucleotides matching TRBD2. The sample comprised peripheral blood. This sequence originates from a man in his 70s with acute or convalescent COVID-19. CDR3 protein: CASSLAQSGGSTQYF. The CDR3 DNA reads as TGTGCCAGCAGCTTAGCGCAAAGCGGGGGGTCGACCCAGTACTTC.